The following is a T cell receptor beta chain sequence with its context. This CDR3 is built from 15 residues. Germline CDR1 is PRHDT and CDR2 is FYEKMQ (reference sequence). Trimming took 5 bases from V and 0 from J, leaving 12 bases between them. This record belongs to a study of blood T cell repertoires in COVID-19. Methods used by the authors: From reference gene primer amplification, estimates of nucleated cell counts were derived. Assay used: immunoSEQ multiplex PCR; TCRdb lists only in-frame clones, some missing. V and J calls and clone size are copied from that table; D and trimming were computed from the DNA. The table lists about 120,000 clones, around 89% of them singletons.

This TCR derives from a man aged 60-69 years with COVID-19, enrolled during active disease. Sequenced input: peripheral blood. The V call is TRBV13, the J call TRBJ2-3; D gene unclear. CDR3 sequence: CASSRSEISTDTQYF. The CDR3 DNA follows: TGTGCCAGCAGCCGAAGCGAGATTAGCACAGATACGCAGTATTTT.